Listed here are 20 T cell receptor beta chains from one sample, sequenced in a study of identical twins. MiXCR, run by TCRdb on the 5' RACE reads, gives a single entry per CDR3 protein. The sample holds 1,800,000 or so distinct CDR3 sequences; about 32% are singletons and the top ten take about 0.27%. The source material was cord blood. The receptors come from a newborn girl in good health.

The V and J genes are TRBV20-1 and TRBJ2-7; 9 bases are shared with TRBD2. The junction had 4 bases not matched to a gene; V was cut back by 6 bases and J by 4 bases. The CDR3 length is 12 residues. The germline V gene has CDR1 DFQATT and CDR2 SNEGSKA (reference sequence). The CDR3 here is CSAVAGVYEQYF. In nucleotides, the CDR3 is TGCAGTGCAGTAGCGGGGGTGTACGAGCAGTACTTC.

The sample holds one count of this clonotype. The chain joins TRBV12-3 or TRBV12-4 to TRBJ1-5; D might be TRBD1 (6 bases). Trimming removed 3 bases from V and 0 bases from J, with 12 bases in between. This CDR3 region has 16 residues. CDR3 loop: CASSFGQFYSNQPQHF. The CDR3 DNA sequence: TGTGCCAGCAGTTTCGGACAGTTTTATAGCAATCAGCCCCAGCATTTT.

V usage is TRBV4-2 and J usage is TRBJ1-2; 11 bases line up with TRBD1. There are 14 residues in the CDR3. J lost 4 bases, V lost 3 bases, and 1 base had no gene match. Germline CDR1 and CDR2: LGHNA and YNFKEQ. For the CDR3, the DNA is TGTGCCAGCAGCCAGGGACAGGGGGGCTATGGCTACACCTTC. This translates into CASSQGQGGYGYTF.

There are a few counts of this clonotype. V gene TRBV4-2 combines with J gene TRBJ2-1; D is unresolved. CDR3 size: 15 residues. V was clipped by 0 bases and J by 4 bases, with 10 bases between them. Per germline, CDR1 LGHNA and CDR2 YNFKEQ. CDR3 loop: CASSQERARYNEQFF. CDR3 nucleotides: TGTGCCAGCAGCCAAGAAAGGGCACGTTACAATGAGCAGTTCTTC.

This clonotype turned up a few times. The genes are TRBV7-8 and TRBJ2-1, with TRBD2 identical over 8 bases. The J call may be faulty, since TRBJ2-7 better matches the DNA end. Germline CDR1 reads SGHVS; CDR2 reads FQNEAQ. This CDR3 has 16 residues. The CDR3 is CASSPAGLEVYNEQYF. The CDR3 bases are TGTGCCAGCAGCCCAGCGGGACTAGAGGTCTACAATGAGCAGTACTTC.

The chain carries TRBV7-6 and TRBJ1-2, with D possibly being TRBD1 (5 bases). Germline V gene lookup returns CDR1 SGHVS and CDR2 FNYEAQ. The CDR3 totals 13 residues. The ends were cut back, 4 bases at V and 4 bases at J, with 10 bases in the middle. CDR3 in amino acids: CASSSWDGYGYTF. The CDR3 DNA sequence: TGTGCCAGCAGCTCTTGGGACGGCTATGGCTACACCTTC.

The rearrangement links TRBV28 to TRBJ2-5; D might be TRBD2 (5 bases). The CDR3 has 13 amino acids. Trimming took off 3 bases at V and 3 bases at J, with 8 bases between the two ends. From germline, CDR1 is MDHEN and CDR2 SYDVKM. CDR3 residues: CASSFPGKETQYF. The CDR3 bases are TGTGCCAGCAGTTTTCCGGGGAAAGAGACCCAGTACTTC.

This clonotype was found many times. The chain carries TRBV10-3 and TRBJ2-5, with 7 bases lining up with TRBD1. The CDR3 runs to 13 residues. CDR1 and CDR2 from the germline V gene are ENHRY and SYGVKD. The ends lost 3 bases at V and 5 bases at J; junction bases unmatched: 3. The CDR3 coding sequence is TGTGCCATCAGTGAAGGGGGCAGGGAGACCCAGTACTTC. Translation: CAISEGGRETQYF.

This clonotype appeared a few times. The chain's CDR3 is CSVPTWDVNYGYTF. DNA for the CDR3: TGCAGCGTCCCCACATGGGATGTGAACTATGGCTACACCTTC. The chain combines TRBV29-1 with TRBJ1-2; D ambiguous. The CDR3 has 14 residues. Trimming left V 6 bases short and J 2 bases short, with 16 bases between. Per germline, CDR1 SQVTM and CDR2 ANQGSEA.

This clonotype was seen only a few times. The gene calls are TRBV28 and TRBJ2-7, with D perhaps matching TRBD1 or TRBD2 (6 bases each). CDR3 size: 16 residues. Trimming stripped 2 bases from V and 0 bases from J, with 14 bases between. Germline lookup yields CDR1 MDHEN and CDR2 SYDVKM. The CDR3 DNA follows: TGTGCCAGCAGTTTAGTATCGGGGGCCAGCTCCTACGAGCAGTACTTC. The encoded protein is CASSLVSGASSYEQYF. Variable domain in full (rest from reference TRBV28 and TRBJ2-7): DVKVTQSSRYLVKRTGEKVFLECVQDMDHENMFWYRQDPGLGLRLIYFSYDVKMKEKGDIPEGYSVSREKKERFSLILESASTNQTSMYLCASSLVSGASSYEQYFGPGTRLTVT.

With regard to this clonotype: At one end, the junction sequence differs from germline, possibly due to a read error. V is TRBV25-1 and J is TRBJ2-7; tentative D call: TRBD1 (6 bases). The CDR3 length is 14 residues. The germline V gene encodes CDR1 MGHDK and CDR2 SYGVNS. The CDR3 reads CASSEPGQTYEHYF. CDR3 sequence (DNA): TGTGCCAGCAGTGAACCCGGACAGACCTACGAGCACTACTTC.

The J gene is TRBJ2-5, the V gene TRBV28; the D gene could be TRBD1 or TRBD2 (5 bases each). TRBJ2-1 explains the end of the DNA better; the J call may be wrong. CDR1 is MDHEN, CDR2 SYDVKM, per germline. This CDR3 contains 14 residues. CDR3 nucleotide sequence: TGTGCCAGCAGTTTCGGTGGGACCCAAGAGACCCAGTTCTTC. Its protein is CASSFGGTQETQFF.

This chain links TRBV27 with TRBJ1-2; TRBD1 matches at 9 bases. The germline CDR1 and CDR2 sequences are MNHEY and SMNVEV (reference sequence). The J segment lost 4 bases and the V segment lost 2 bases, leaving 5 bases of the junction unmatched. The CDR3 has 15 amino acids. The CDR3 reads CASSLRDRDSYGYTF. The CDR3 coding sequence is TGTGCCAGCAGTTTAAGGGACAGGGATAGCTATGGCTACACCTTC.

The chain has TRBV14 and TRBJ2-1; D not certain. Germline values: CDR1 SGHDN, CDR2 FVKESK. The germline V and J ends were trimmed by 7 bases and 0 bases, with 19 bases remaining between them. CDR3 length: 17 amino acids. CDR3 sequence reads: CASIPRKSGYSYNEQFF. The CDR3 DNA is TGTGCCAGCATCCCAAGAAAGTCCGGCTACTCCTACAATGAGCAGTTCTTC.

There are many counts of this clonotype. The chain carries TRBV12-3 or TRBV12-4 and TRBJ2-7; D remains ambiguous. The V end was cut by 6 bases, the J end by 2 bases, with 5 bases between. The CDR3 is 11 amino acids. The CDR3 here is CASSKTYEQYF. In DNA, the CDR3 is TGTGCCAGCAGCAAAACCTACGAGCAGTACTTC.

This clonotype was seen a handful of times. The chain joins TRBV5-1 to TRBJ2-7; D is possibly TRBD2 (5 bases). The CDR3 extends over 14 amino acids. Germline V gene lookup returns CDR1 SGHRS and CDR2 YFSETQ. V was clipped by 0 bases and J by 5 bases, with 12 bases between them. Here the CDR3 reads CASSLASGLHEQYF. The CDR3 bases are TGCGCCAGCAGCTTGGCCAGCGGTCTCCACGAGCAGTACTTC.

The chain recombines TRBV11-2 with TRBJ2-1, with D perhaps TRBD2 (6 bases). The CDR3 contains 23 residues. CDR1 is SGHAT and CDR2 is FQNNGV in the germline V gene. The germline V and J ends were trimmed by 4 bases and 3 bases, with 37 bases remaining between them. The CDR3 DNA is TGTGCCAGCAGCTCCTGGACTACAGCGAAGCCTTATAACAATTCCCTCCGCTACAATGAGCAGTTCTTC. This encodes CASSSWTTAKPYNNSLRYNEQFF.

With regard to this clonotype: At one of its ends the junction is not consistent with the germline gene, which may arise from a read error. The genes are TRBV10-3 and TRBJ1-3; no clear D. CDR1 is ENHRY, CDR2 SYGVKD, per germline. The CDR3 runs 14 residues. The CDR3 region is CAVSGWSSGNTIYF. CDR3 bases: TGTGCCGTCAGTGGTTGGTCCTCTGGAAACACCATATATTTT.

As for this clonotype: This sequence may be a read error, since a much larger clone differs from it by one base. This chain connects TRBV10-3 to TRBJ2-4, with D possibly called TRBD1 or TRBD2 (5 bases each). Germline CDR1 and CDR2: ENHRY and SYGVKD. The CDR3 contains 15 residues. The V end was cut by 2 bases, the J end by 7 bases, with 15 bases between. CDR3: CAISEGPAGSNIQYF. CDR3 in DNA: TGTGCCATCAGTGAGGGCCCGGCAGGGAGCAACATTCAGTACTTC.

The chain is built from TRBV3-1 and TRBJ1-1, with D unresolved. The CDR3 totals 15 residues. Germline V gives CDR1 LGHDT, CDR2 YNNKEL (reference sequence). The V end lost 4 bases, the J end lost 5 bases, and 17 bases lay between the germline ends. The CDR3 sequence is CASSPGGPLGTEAFF. The CDR3 DNA reads as TGTGCCAGCAGCCCGGGTGGACCCTTGGGTACTGAAGCTTTCTTT.